This T cell receptor (beta chain) was sequenced for a study of blood T cell repertoires in COVID-19. This CDR3 comprises 14 residues. Germline CDR1 and CDR2: LGHNA and YSLEER. V lost 0 bases and J lost 4, with 10 bases in between. The assay was immunoSEQ multiplex PCR, and TCRdb's table has in-frame clones only and misses some. The sample records about 160,000 clones, about 85% being singletons. This clonotype originated in a woman aged 45-65 years with COVID-19, enrolled during active disease. The specimen sequenced was peripheral blood. The V call is TRBV4-3, the J call TRBJ2-7, with a possible D match to TRBD2 (6 bases). CDR3 sequence reads: CASSQDRGGYEQYF. The CDR3 DNA follows: TGCGCCAGCAGCCAAGATAGGGGAGGATACGAGCAGTACTTC.